This T cell receptor beta chain was identified in a study of Graves' ophthalmopathy and Graves' hyperthyroidism. Amplifying from RNA transcripts, the study obtained TCR beta CDR3 regions. Scientists carried out first-round RT-PCR using HTBI primers and then a second-round multiplex PCR. MiXCR, applied by TCRdb to the multiplex PCR reads, yields one record per CDR3 protein. The data contain hundreds of thousands of distinct CDR3 sequences, around 21% of them singletons. Germline lookup yields CDR1 MDHEN and CDR2 SYDVKM. The germline V and J ends were trimmed by 8 bases and 4 bases, with 11 bases remaining between them. This CDR3 is 13 amino acids long.

The source material was peripheral blood. This rearrangement joins TRBV28 to TRBJ2-2; a weak D match, TRBD2 (6 bases). The TCR was taken from a woman aged 18-29 years with stable Graves' hyperthyroidism. CDR3 DNA: TGTGCCAGCGGTGGGGGGATCACCGGGGAGCTGTTTTTT. Translated, it gives CASGGGITGELFF.